This TCR beta chain appears in the sequencing data of a study of cytomegalovirus exposure and HLA in healthy donors. About this clone: The antigen is unknown.

Notes on the study in general: About 87% or about 30% of the time was how often most TCR beta V segments were productive, according to an earlier analysis. Highly shared sequence variants in one cluster were likely a sequencing artifact.

The V segment lost 5 bases and the J segment 2 bases; nucleotides outside the gene matches: 6. The length of the CDR3 is 14 residues. Germline V gene lookup returns CDR1 SGHVS and CDR2 FQNEAQ. Vbeta (60) and Jbeta (13) primers were used in the PCR. In the original analysis: Later, an analysis found 65 million to 85 million unique TCR beta chains, and around 12 million of these were shared. TCRdb keeps only in-frame clones here, not all; method: immunoSEQ multiplex PCR. That table is the source of V, J and clone size, and D and trimming were worked out from the DNA. The listing records 60,000 or so clones.

The sequencing sample was made of PBMCs. The chain joins TRBV7-8 to TRBJ2-7; the match to TRBD1 covers 7 bases. This clonotype was obtained from a woman between 18 and 29 years old in good health and CMV-seronegative. This CDR3 is CASSLVGTAYEQYF. The CDR3 bases are TGTGCCAGCAGCCTCGTAGGGACAGCCTACGAGCAGTACTTC.